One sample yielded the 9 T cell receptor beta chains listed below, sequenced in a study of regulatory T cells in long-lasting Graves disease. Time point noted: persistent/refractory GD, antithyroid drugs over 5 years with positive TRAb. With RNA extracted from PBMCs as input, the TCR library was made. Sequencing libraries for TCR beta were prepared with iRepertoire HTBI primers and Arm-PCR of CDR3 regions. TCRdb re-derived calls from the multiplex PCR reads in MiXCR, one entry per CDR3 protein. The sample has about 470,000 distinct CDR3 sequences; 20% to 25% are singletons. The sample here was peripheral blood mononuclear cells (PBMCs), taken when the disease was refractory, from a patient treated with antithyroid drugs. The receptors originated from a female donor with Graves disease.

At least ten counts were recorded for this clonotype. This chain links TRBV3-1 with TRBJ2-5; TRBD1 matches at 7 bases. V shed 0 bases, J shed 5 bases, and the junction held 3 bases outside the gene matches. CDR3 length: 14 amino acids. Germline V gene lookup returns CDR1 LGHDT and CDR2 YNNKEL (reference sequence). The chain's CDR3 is CASSQEQDRETQYF. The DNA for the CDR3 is TGTGCCAGCAGCCAAGAACAGGACAGGGAGACCCAGTACTTC.

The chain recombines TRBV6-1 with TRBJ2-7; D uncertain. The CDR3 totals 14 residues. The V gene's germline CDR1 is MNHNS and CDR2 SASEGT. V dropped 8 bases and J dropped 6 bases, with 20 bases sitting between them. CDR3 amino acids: CASSSIPASVEQYF. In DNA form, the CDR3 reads TGTGCCAGCTCCTCGATACCGGCGTCTGTCGAGCAGTACTTC.

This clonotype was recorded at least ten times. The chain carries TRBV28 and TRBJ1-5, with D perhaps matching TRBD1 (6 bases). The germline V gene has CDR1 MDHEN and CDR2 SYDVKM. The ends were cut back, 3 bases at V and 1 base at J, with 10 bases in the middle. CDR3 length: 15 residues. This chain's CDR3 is CASSFQGLSNQPQHF. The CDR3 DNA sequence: TGTGCCAGCAGTTTTCAGGGGCTCAGCAATCAGCCCCAGCATTTT.

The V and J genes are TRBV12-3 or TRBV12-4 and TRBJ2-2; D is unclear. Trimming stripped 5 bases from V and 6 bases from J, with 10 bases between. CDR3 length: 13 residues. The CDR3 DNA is TGTGCCAGCAGTGCCGGCCGATCCGGGGAGCTGTTTTTT. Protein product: CASSAGRSGELFF.

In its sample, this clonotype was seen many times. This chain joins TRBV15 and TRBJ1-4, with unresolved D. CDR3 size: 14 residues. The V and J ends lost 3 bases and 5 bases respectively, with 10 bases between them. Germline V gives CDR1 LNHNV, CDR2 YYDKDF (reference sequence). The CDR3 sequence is CATSRTALNEKLFF. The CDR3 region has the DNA TGTGCCACCAGCAGGACGGCCCTGAATGAAAAACTGTTTTTT.

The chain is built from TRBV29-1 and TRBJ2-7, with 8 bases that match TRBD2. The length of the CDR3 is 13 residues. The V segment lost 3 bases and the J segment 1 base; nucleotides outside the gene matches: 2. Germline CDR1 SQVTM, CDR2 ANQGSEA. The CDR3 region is CSVDAGGSYEQYF. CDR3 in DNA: TGCAGCGTTGATGCGGGAGGTTCCTACGAGCAGTACTTC.

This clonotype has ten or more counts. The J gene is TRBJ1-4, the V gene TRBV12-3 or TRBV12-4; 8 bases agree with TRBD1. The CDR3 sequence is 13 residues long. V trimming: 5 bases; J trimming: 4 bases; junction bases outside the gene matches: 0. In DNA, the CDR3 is TGTGCCAGCAGTGACAGGGGTAATGAAAAACTGTTTTTT. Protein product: CASSDRGNEKLFF.

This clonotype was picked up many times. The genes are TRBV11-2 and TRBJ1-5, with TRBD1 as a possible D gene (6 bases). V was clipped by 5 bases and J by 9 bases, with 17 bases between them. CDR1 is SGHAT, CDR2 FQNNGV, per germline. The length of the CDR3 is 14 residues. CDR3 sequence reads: CASSQGGPGRPQHF. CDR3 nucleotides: TGTGCCAGCAGCCAAGGGGGGCCGGGTCGGCCCCAGCATTTT.

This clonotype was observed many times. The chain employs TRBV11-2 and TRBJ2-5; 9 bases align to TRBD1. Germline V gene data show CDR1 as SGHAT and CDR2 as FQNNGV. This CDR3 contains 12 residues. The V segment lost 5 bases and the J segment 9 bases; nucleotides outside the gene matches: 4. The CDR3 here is CASSMYRGPQYF. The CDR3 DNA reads TGTGCCAGCAGCATGTACAGGGGGCCCCAGTACTTC.